What follows are 6 T cell receptor beta chains derived from one specimen sequenced in a study of CD8+CD57+ T cells in acquired aplastic anemia. According to the study, genomic DNA was the template for TCR beta VDJ and CDR3 profiling. One entry per CDR3 protein results from TCRdb running MiXCR on the reads. The table has about 210,000 distinct CDR3 sequences, 61% seen once; the top ten hold roughly 29%. Source material: sorted CD4+, CD8+, or CD8+CD57+ T cells (not recorded which) from PBMCs. The receptors were gathered from a human donor in good health.

The chain combines TRBV29-1 with TRBJ2-7; D not resolved. In germline, CDR1 is SQVTM, CDR2 ANQGSEA. This CDR3 is 12 amino acids long. Trimming stripped 6 bases from V and 6 bases from J, with 15 bases between. For the CDR3, the DNA is TGCAGCGTGGGGTCCGCGGTCGGCGAGCAGTACTTC. Its translation: CSVGSAVGEQYF.

The V and J genes are TRBV6-2 or TRBV6-3 and TRBJ2-7; 10 bases are shared with TRBD1. Germline trimming cut 5 bases from V and 7 bases from J; bases unmatched to any gene: 11. Germline CDR1 reads MNHEY; CDR2 reads SVGEGT. The CDR3 extends over 15 amino acids. The CDR3 region has the DNA TGTGCCAGCAGTCTTCTCCCTGACAGGGGGCGGGAGCAGTACTTC. Its protein product is CASSLLPDRGREQYF.

The gene calls are TRBV9 and TRBJ2-7; 9 bases line up with TRBD1. Germline V gene data show CDR1 as SGDLS and CDR2 as YYNGEE. CDR3 length: 15 amino acids. Trimming took 0 bases from V and 3 from J; bases not matched to a gene: 4. DNA for the CDR3: TGTGCCAGCAGCGTAGACCGACAGGGGGACTACGAGCAGTACTTC. Its protein is CASSVDRQGDYEQYF. Based on the CDR3 plus reference TRBV9 and TRBJ2-7, the full variable domain is DSGVTQTPKHLITATGQRVTLRCSPRSGDLSVYWYQQSLDQGLQFLIQYYNGEERAKGNILERFSAQQFPDLHSELNLSSLELGDSALYFCASSVDRQGDYEQYFGPGTRLTVT.

The table lists this clonotype with many counts. The genes are TRBV7-2 and TRBJ1-5; D unresolved. The V gene's germline CDR1 is SGHTA and CDR2 FQGNSA. This CDR3 spans 14 amino acids. Trimming removed 5 bases at V and 11 bases at J, with 19 bases between. CDR3 nucleotide sequence: TGTGCCAGCAGCCCAACGGGGTCGGATTTCTCCCAGCATTTT. Protein: CASSPTGSDFSQHF.

The chain employs TRBV9 and TRBJ2-2; 12 positions agree with TRBD2. The CDR3 has 16 residues. Trimming took 5 bases from V and 8 from J; bases not matched to a gene: 10. Germline V gene data show CDR1 as SGDLS and CDR2 as YYNGEE. The CDR3 region is CASSASGRAWGGELFF. The CDR3 nucleotides read TGTGCCAGCAGTGCTAGCGGGAGGGCTTGGGGGGGGGAGCTGTTTTTT.

The genes are TRBV20-1 and TRBJ1-2; D is perhaps TRBD1 (6 bases). Between the trimmed V and J ends, which lost 0 bases and 5 bases, there was a span of 10 bases. The CDR3 sequence is 13 residues long. Germline V gene sequence: CDR1 DFQATT, CDR2 SNEGSKA (reference sequence). This CDR3 is CSAREGAPYGYTF. The CDR3, as DNA: TGCAGTGCTAGAGAGGGGGCCCCGTATGGCTACACCTTC.